A single sample is the source of the 26 T cell receptor beta chains below, sequenced in a study of cytomegalovirus exposure and HLA in healthy donors. TCRdb's table, derived via immunoSEQ multiplex PCR, lists solely in-frame clones and lacks some. Among 65,000 to 75,000 clones, over 85% were seen once, and the ten largest hold approximately 1.5%. The specimen sequenced was PBMCs. All receptors derive from a man aged 18 to 29 in good health and CMV-seropositive.

The genes are TRBV28 and TRBJ2-1; the match to TRBD2 covers 14 bases. The junction had 8 bases not matched to a gene; V was cut back by 5 bases and J by 8 bases. Looked up from germline, CDR1 is MDHEN and CDR2 is SYDVKM. The CDR3 has 16 residues. CDR3 protein: CASSPLGLAGDYEQFF. The DNA of the CDR3 is TGTGCCAGCAGTCCCTTGGGACTAGCGGGAGATTATGAGCAGTTCTTC.

The chain carries TRBV5-5 and TRBJ1-1; D might be TRBD1 (5 bases). The germline CDR1 and CDR2 sequences are SGHKS and YYEKEE (reference sequence). The CDR3 has 14 residues. V lost 0 bases to trimming and J lost 6 bases, with 12 bases between them. This CDR3 reads CASSLGRQGAEAFF. CDR3 bases: TGTGCCAGCAGCTTGGGCAGGCAAGGGGCTGAAGCTTTCTTT. Full variable domain (outside the CDR3, taken from reference TRBV5-5 and TRBJ1-1): DAGVTQSPTHLIKTRGQQVTLRCSPISGHKSVSWYQQVLGQGPQFIFQYYEKEERGRGNFPDRFSARQFPNYSSELNVNALLLGDSALYLCASSLGRQGAEAFFGQGTRLTVV.

V gene TRBV7-2 combines with J gene TRBJ2-7; 7 bases agree with TRBD1. The CDR3 runs 14 residues. V was clipped by 4 bases and J by 6 bases; unmatched bases: 9. Germline assignment: CDR1 SGHTA and CDR2 FQGNSA. The DNA of the CDR3 is TGTGCCAGCAGCTCCTCGGGACAGTCGGGCGAGCAGTACTTC. This sequence encodes CASSSSGQSGEQYF. Drawing the rest from reference TRBV7-2 and TRBJ2-7, the complete variable domain is GAGVSQSPSNKVTEKGKDVELRCDPISGHTALYWYRQSLGQGLEFLIYFQGNSAPDKSGLPSDRFSAERTGGSVSTLTIQRTQQEDSAVYLCASSSSGQSGEQYFGPGTRLTVT.

The chain couples TRBV6-1 to TRBJ1-5; possible D gene TRBD1, 6 bases. This CDR3 has 15 amino acids. Germline values: CDR1 MNHNS, CDR2 SASEGT. Trimming left V 3 bases short and J 6 bases short, with 15 bases between. CDR3 in amino acids: CASSDEHREGQPQHF. In nucleotides, the CDR3 is TGTGCCAGCAGTGACGAACACAGGGAGGGTCAGCCCCAGCATTTT.

The chain has TRBV10-1 and TRBJ2-1; 9 nucleotides agree with TRBD2. Germline V gives CDR1 WNHNN, CDR2 SYGVQD (reference sequence). The CDR3 runs to 15 residues. Germline trimming cut 5 bases from V and 8 bases from J; bases unmatched to any gene: 10. The CDR3 here is CASSSLAGKGHEQFF. The CDR3 DNA is TGCGCCAGCAGTTCTCTAGCGGGAAAGGGGCATGAGCAGTTCTTC.

The rearrangement joins TRBV23-1 to TRBJ2-1; 7 bases fit TRBD1. TRBV23-1 is treated as an ORF (open reading frame) with a function not yet certain. Trimming removed 1 base from V and 8 bases from J; junction bases left unmatched: 5. The CDR3 is 14 residues long. CDR3 sequence: CASSQFRGYHEQFF. The CDR3 DNA reads as TGCGCCAGCAGTCAATTCAGGGGGTACCATGAGCAGTTCTTC.

The V gene is TRBV6-5, the J gene TRBJ1-4, with unresolved D. V was pared by 5 bases and J by 10 bases, with 17 bases between. The germline V gene has CDR1 MNHEY and CDR2 SVGAGI. CDR3 length: 14 residues. The CDR3 DNA follows: TGTGCCAGCAGTCCACAGACCTTGTCAGGAAAACTGTTTTTT. Encoded protein: CASSPQTLSGKLFF.

This clone was picked up a small number of times. The CDR3 DNA reads TGTGCCAGCAGCATCTCAGCGCGGGACGAGCAGTACTTC. This gives the protein CASSISARDEQYF. This chain joins TRBV5-4 and TRBJ2-7; a weak D match, TRBD2 (5 bases). The ends were cut back, 4 bases at V and 5 bases at J, with 13 bases in the middle. Germline CDR1 is SGHNT and CDR2 is YYREEE (reference sequence). There are 13 residues in the CDR3.

The chain joins TRBV28 to TRBJ1-4; 10 bases are shared with TRBD1. The CDR3 loop spans 16 amino acids. Germline V gene lookup returns CDR1 MDHEN and CDR2 SYDVKM. Trimming removed 4 bases from V and 7 bases from J; junction bases left unmatched: 9. CDR3 sequence reads: CASSSESGTGVEKLFF. The CDR3 nucleotides are TGTGCCAGCAGTTCGGAGTCGGGGACAGGGGTTGAAAAACTGTTTTTT.

Concerning this clone: Germline is not matched at one junction end, which may reflect a read error. This chain joins TRBV6-1 and TRBJ2-7; TRBD2 is a possible D gene (5 bases). The CDR3 length is 14 residues. Germline V gene data show CDR1 as MNHNS and CDR2 as SASEGT. The CDR3 nucleotides read TGTGCCAGCACTGAAAGAGGGTTCTCCTACGAGCAGTACTTC. Translating it yields CASTERGFSYEQYF.

The chain couples TRBV11-3 to TRBJ2-7, with 7 bases lining up with TRBD1. With V trimmed by 5 bases and J by 0 bases, 7 bases remained unmatched. Germline assignment: CDR1 SGHNT and CDR2 YENEEA. CDR3 length: 15 amino acids. The CDR3 DNA follows: TGTGCCAGCAGCACCATGACAGGGCCCTCCTACGAGCAGTACTTC. This codes for CASSTMTGPSYEQYF.

V gene TRBV25-1 combines with J gene TRBJ1-4, with 8 bases fitting TRBD1. This CDR3 is 14 amino acids long. The trim removed 8 bases at V and 8 bases at J, leaving 10 bases unmatched. CDR1 is MGHDK and CDR2 is SYGVNS in the germline V gene. CDR3 DNA sequence: TGTGCCAGCGGTCCCGGGACAGGACACGAAAAACTGTTTTTT. Its translation: CASGPGTGHEKLFF.

The chain has TRBV7-2 and TRBJ1-3; D remains ambiguous. The germline V and J ends were trimmed by 1 base and 4 bases, with 11 bases remaining between them. The CDR3 runs to 15 residues. In germline, CDR1 is SGHTA, CDR2 FQGNSA. This CDR3 reads CASSLGHNPGNTIYF. CDR3 DNA sequence: TGTGCCAGCAGCTTAGGGCACAACCCAGGAAACACCATATATTTT.

The CDR3: CASSSGTGVIGYTF. The CDR3 nucleotides are TGTGCCAGCAGTTCCGGGACAGGGGTGATCGGCTACACCTTC. This chain uses TRBV6-1 with TRBJ1-2; 10 nucleotides line up with TRBD1. The germline V gene has CDR1 MNHNS and CDR2 SASEGT. The length of the CDR3 is 14 residues. V dropped 5 bases and J dropped 8; count of bases not matched to a gene: 8.

The rearrangement joins TRBV10-1 to TRBJ2-7; weak D call: TRBD1 (5 bases). Germline CDR1 reads WNHNN; CDR2 reads SYGVQD (reference sequence). The length of the CDR3 is 14 residues. Between the trimmed V and J ends, which lost 4 bases and 3 bases, there was a span of 13 bases. CDR3 bases: TGCGCCAGCAGTGGCTCAGGGCAGGGCTACGAGCAGTACTTC. This encodes CASSGSGQGYEQYF.

The V call is TRBV5-1, the J call TRBJ2-3; 13 nucleotides align to TRBD2. This CDR3 is 15 amino acids long. CDR1 is SGHRS, CDR2 YFSETQ, per germline. Germline trimming cut 2 bases from V and 6 bases from J; bases unmatched to any gene: 3. The CDR3 coding sequence is TGCGCCAGCAGCTTACTAGCGGGAGGGCAGGATACGCAGTATTTT. This sequence encodes CASSLLAGGQDTQYF.

Details on this clone: At the DNA level, this CDR3 is encoded by other sequences in the same sample as well. This chain links TRBV28 with TRBJ1-2, with D possibly TRBD1 on 6 matching bases. V lost 9 bases to trimming and J lost 4 bases, with 15 bases between them. Germline loops: CDR1 MDHEN, CDR2 SYDVKM. CDR3 length equals 13 residues. The CDR3 DNA is TGTGCCAGTCGCCCAGGGGTCATCTATGGCTACACCTTC. It translates to CASRPGVIYGYTF.

This clone appeared a single time. The V call is TRBV4-1, the J call TRBJ2-7, with D perhaps matching TRBD2 (6 bases). CDR3 size: 10 residues. Germline lookup yields CDR1 MGHRA and CDR2 YSYEKL. V lost 7 bases to trimming and J lost 7 bases, with 8 bases between them. DNA of the CDR3: TGCGCCAGCATTGGGGGGGAGCAGTACTTC. Translated, it gives CASIGGEQYF.

The chain uses TRBV29-1 and TRBJ2-5, with 10 bases lining up with TRBD1. CDR1 SQVTM and CDR2 ANQGSEA come from the germline V gene. The CDR3 runs 14 residues. The V gene end was trimmed by 7 bases and the J gene end by 5 bases; junction bases not matched to a gene: 10. CDR3 region: CSAWGTGDEETQYF. CDR3 in DNA: TGCAGCGCCTGGGGGACAGGGGATGAGGAGACCCAGTACTTC.

The rearrangement joins TRBV11-3 to TRBJ2-3; 8 nucleotides align to TRBD2. V dropped 1 base and J dropped 0; count of bases not matched to a gene: 3. Germline values: CDR1 SGHNT, CDR2 YENEEA. This CDR3 spans 16 amino acids. This CDR3 is CASSLGSSGSTDTQYF. The CDR3 DNA follows: TGTGCCAGCAGCTTAGGGTCTAGCGGGAGCACAGATACGCAGTATTTT.

The chain recombines TRBV5-4 with TRBJ2-7, with TRBD1 matching 8 bases. From germline, CDR1 is SGHNT and CDR2 YYREEE (reference sequence). CDR3 length: 17 amino acids. With V trimmed by 4 bases and J by 4 bases, 16 bases remained unmatched. CDR3 DNA sequence: TGTGCCAGCAGCCCCAACTCAGGACAGGGCGATATTTACGAGCAGTACTTC. As protein: CASSPNSGQGDIYEQYF.

The CDR3 nucleotides read TGTGCCATCAGTCGCGGACTAGCGGAAAGGAACACCGGGGAGCTGTTTTTT. It codes for CAISRGLAERNTGELFF. The chain combines TRBV10-3 with TRBJ2-2, with 10 bases aligning to TRBD2. There are 17 residues in the CDR3. V was pared by 5 bases and J by 1 base, with 7 bases of the junction left unmatched. CDR1 ENHRY and CDR2 SYGVKD come from the germline V gene.

V is TRBV11-2 and J is TRBJ2-7; unclear D gene. Trimming took 1 base from V and 3 from J, leaving 7 bases between them. CDR3 length: 13 amino acids. Per germline, CDR1 SGHAT and CDR2 FQNNGV. The CDR3: CASSLGGSYEQYF. The CDR3 nucleotides read TGTGCCAGCAGCTTAGGCGGTAGCTACGAGCAGTACTTC.

This clone is medium-sized by share. The chain has TRBV6-4 and TRBJ2-3; TRBD1 matches 11 bases. Germline assignment: CDR1 MRHNA and CDR2 SNTAGT. The trim removed 0 bases at V and 4 bases at J, leaving 3 bases unmatched. This CDR3 is 16 amino acids long. In DNA, the CDR3 is TGTGCCAGCAGTGACTCCGGGACAGGGGGTGCAGATACGCAGTATTTT. Residues: CASSDSGTGGADTQYF.

The V and J genes are TRBV28 and TRBJ1-1; D not certain. V shed 5 bases and J shed 7 bases, with 17 bases lying between them. The CDR3 covers 14 residues. Germline loops: CDR1 MDHEN, CDR2 SYDVKM. The CDR3 loop is CASSNLRVSIEAFF. CDR3 coding DNA: TGTGCCAGCAGTAACCTCCGGGTGTCGATTGAAGCTTTCTTT.

This chain links TRBV12-5 with TRBJ2-1, with TRBD2 identical over 11 bases. Germline values: CDR1 LGHNT, CDR2 FRNRAP. The CDR3 contains 18 residues. The V segment lost 2 bases and the J segment 2 bases; nucleotides outside the gene matches: 8. DNA for the CDR3: TGTGCTAGTGGTTTGCGCTTTATAGCGGGAGGGCCCTACAATGAGCAGTTCTTC. Its translation: CASGLRFIAGGPYNEQFF.